The clone carrying this T cell receptor (beta chain) came up many times. These data come from a study of T-cell reconstitution after alpha-beta-depleted transplantation in children. Germline V gene sequence: CDR1 SGHRS, CDR2 YFSETQ. The CDR3 is 14 residues long. Trimming left V 1 base short and J 0 bases short, with 7 bases between. Unique molecular identifiers were built into the TCRbeta library. TCRdb analysed the PCR reads with MiXCR anew, one entry per CDR3 protein. The table shows 230,000 or so distinct CDR3 sequences, with approximately 9.9% occurring only once. The source of this sequence is a human donor who donated a stem cell graft to a child with SCID. The chain carries TRBV5-1 and TRBJ1-1; D remains unclear. Sequenced here: PBMCs from the stem cell graft donor, sampled from the stem cell graft. The CDR3 DNA is TGCGCCAGCAGCTTGAGAGCCATGAACACTGAAGCTTTCTTT. It specifies CASSLRAMNTEAFF.